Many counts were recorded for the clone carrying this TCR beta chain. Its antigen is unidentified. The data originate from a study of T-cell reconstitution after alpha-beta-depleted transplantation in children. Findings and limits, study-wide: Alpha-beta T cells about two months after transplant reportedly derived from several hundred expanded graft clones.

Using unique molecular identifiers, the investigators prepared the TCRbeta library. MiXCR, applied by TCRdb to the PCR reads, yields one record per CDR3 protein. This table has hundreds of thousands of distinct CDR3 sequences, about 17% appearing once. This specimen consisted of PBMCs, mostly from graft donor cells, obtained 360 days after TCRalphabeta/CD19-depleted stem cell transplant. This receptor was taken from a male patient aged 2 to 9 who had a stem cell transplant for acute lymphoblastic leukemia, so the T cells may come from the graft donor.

Written as DNA, the CDR3 is TGTGCCAGCAGCGTAGATTTTTCAACAGCCTTAGGGACCCAGTACTTC. This encodes CASSVDFSTALGTQYF. This chain joins TRBV9 and TRBJ2-5; D is undetermined. This CDR3 contains 16 residues. Germline V gene data show CDR1 as SGDLS and CDR2 as YYNGEE. V lost 0 bases to trimming and J lost 7 bases, with 19 bases between them.